This TCR beta chain was found in a study of T cells after yellow fever vaccination. Notes on this clonotype: Its specificity is not known.

With 4 bases removed from V and 1 base from J, the gap between germline ends came to 13 bases. CDR3 length equals 15 residues. Germline V gene data show CDR1 as MNHEY and CDR2 as SVGAGI. The study made its TCR cDNA through 5'RACE template switching. That step introduced a universal primer site along with UMIs. TCRdb reanalysed the 5' RACE reads using MiXCR and keeps one entry per CDR3 protein. Of a few hundred thousand distinct CDR3 sequences detected, 8.5% to 10% appear once; the ten largest clones hold approximately 18%. Regarding the study as a whole: Reappearance after the booster was seen for most primary-vaccination clones, at approximately 97% CD4 and 75% to 90% CD8. Abundant bulk-derived clonotypes could contaminate FACS-sorted repertoires.

The receptor was isolated from a man younger than 35 who received the YFV17D yellow fever vaccine. The genes are TRBV6-5 and TRBJ1-1; no clear D. This material consisted of PBMCs, taken on the day of the first yellow fever vaccination. CDR3 amino acids: CASSSSSAQNTEAFF. DNA of the CDR3: TGTGCCAGCAGTTCCTCTAGCGCACAGAACACTGAAGCTTTCTTT.